This entry concerns a single T cell receptor beta chain. This specimen belongs to a study of CD8 T cells in Susac syndrome. Germline CDR1 is GTSNPN and CDR2 is SVGIG (reference sequence). Trimming removed 7 bases from V and 2 bases from J, with 18 bases in between. This CDR3 contains 15 residues. A quantity of about 0.45 to 1 ug RNA underwent reverse transcription using random hexamers. An immunoSEQ multiplex PCR amplified TCR beta CDR3 over 54 Vbeta and 13 Jbeta. MiXCR, run by TCRdb on the immunoSEQ multiplex PCR reads, gives a single entry per CDR3 protein. The sample records over 150,000 distinct CDR3 sequences, roughly 95% being singletons. TEMRA cells were FACS-enriched, unlike CD8+ and CD4+ T cells, which were negatively isolated.

This sequence was found in a human donor with Susac syndrome. The chain links TRBV30 to TRBJ2-1, with D perhaps TRBD2 (6 bases). Source material: CD4+ T cells from PBMCs. CDR3 bases: TGTGCCTCGAAGTCGGACCCGGGAGCCTACAATGAGCAGTTCTTC. Translating gives CASKSDPGAYNEQFF.